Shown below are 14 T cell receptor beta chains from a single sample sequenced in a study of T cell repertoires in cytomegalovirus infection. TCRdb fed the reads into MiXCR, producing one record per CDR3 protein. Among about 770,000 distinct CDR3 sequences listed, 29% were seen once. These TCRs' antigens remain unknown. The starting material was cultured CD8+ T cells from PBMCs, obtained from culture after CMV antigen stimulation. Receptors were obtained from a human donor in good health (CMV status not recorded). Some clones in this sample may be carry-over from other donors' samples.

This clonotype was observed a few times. The CDR3 DNA sequence: TGTGCCAGCAGTTATTGGGGGACCCATTCACCCCTCCACTTT. This translates into CASSYWGTHSPLHF. The chain couples TRBV6-5 to TRBJ1-6; possible D gene TRBD1, 5 bases. Per the germline V gene, CDR1 is MNHEY and CDR2 is SVGAGI. The V gene lost 3 bases and the J gene lost 8 bases, with 11 bases spanning the gap. This CDR3 spans 14 amino acids.

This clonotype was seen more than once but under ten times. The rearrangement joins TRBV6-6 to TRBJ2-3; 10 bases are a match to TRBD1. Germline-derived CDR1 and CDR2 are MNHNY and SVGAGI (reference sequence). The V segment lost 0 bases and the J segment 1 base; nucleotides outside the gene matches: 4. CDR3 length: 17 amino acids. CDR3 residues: CASSYSTGGFRTDTQYF. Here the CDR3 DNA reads TGTGCCAGCAGTTACTCGACAGGGGGCTTTCGCACAGATACGCAGTATTTT.

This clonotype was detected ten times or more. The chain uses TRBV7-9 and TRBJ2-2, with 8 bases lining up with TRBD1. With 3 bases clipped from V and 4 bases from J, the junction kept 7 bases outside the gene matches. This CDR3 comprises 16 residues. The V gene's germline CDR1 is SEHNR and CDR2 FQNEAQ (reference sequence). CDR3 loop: CASSFRTGSITGELFF. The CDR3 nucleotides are TGTGCCAGCAGCTTCCGGACAGGGAGCATCACCGGGGAGCTGTTTTTT.

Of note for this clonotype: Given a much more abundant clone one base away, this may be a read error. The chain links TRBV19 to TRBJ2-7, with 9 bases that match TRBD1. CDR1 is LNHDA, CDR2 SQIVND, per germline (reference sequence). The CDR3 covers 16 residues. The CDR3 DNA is TGTGCCAGTAGTATCCGGACAGGGGAGACGAACTACGAGCAGCACTTC. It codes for CASSIRTGETNYEQHF.

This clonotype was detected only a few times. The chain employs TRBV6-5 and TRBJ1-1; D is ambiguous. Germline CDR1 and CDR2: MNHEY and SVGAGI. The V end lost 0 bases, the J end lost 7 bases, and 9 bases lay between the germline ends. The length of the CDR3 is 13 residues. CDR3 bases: TGTGCCAGCAGTTACTCGGCCTGGGGTGAAGCTTTCTTT. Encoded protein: CASSYSAWGEAFF.

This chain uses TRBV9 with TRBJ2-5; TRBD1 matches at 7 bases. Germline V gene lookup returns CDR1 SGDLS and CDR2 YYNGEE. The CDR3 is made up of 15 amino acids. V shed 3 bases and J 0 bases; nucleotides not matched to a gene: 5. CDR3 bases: TGTGCCAGCAGCGCTCGGGACAGCTACCAAGAGACCCAGTACTTC. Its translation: CASSARDSYQETQYF.

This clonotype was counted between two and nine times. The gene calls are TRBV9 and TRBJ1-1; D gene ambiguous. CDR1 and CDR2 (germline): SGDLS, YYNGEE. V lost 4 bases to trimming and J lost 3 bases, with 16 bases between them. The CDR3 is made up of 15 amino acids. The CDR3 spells CASSPRGPVDTEAFF. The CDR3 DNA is TGTGCCAGCAGCCCAAGAGGTCCGGTGGACACTGAAGCTTTCTTT.

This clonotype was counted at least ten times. CDR3 bases: TGTGCCAGCAGTTCAGGGAATTCACCCCTCCACTTT. It encodes CASSSGNSPLHF. The chain carries TRBV27 and TRBJ1-6; tentatively, D is TRBD1 (5 bases). Germline CDR1 MNHEY, CDR2 SMNVEV (reference sequence). This CDR3 region has 12 residues. V was shortened by 4 bases and J by 7 bases, with 5 bases between the two germline ends.

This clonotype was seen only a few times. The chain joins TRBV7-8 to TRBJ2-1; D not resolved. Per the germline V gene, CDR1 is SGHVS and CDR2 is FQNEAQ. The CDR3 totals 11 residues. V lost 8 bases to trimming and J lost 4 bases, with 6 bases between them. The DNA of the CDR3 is TGTGCCAGCGAGACATACAATGAGCAGTTCTTC. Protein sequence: CASETYNEQFF.

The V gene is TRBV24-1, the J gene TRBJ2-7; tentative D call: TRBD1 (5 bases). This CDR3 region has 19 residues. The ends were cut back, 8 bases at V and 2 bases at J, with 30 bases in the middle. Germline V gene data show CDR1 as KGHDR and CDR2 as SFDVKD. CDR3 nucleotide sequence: TGTGCCACCAATATCGGAGACAGCCACTCAGTAGGATTCCCCTACGAGCAGTACGTC. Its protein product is CATNIGDSHSVGFPYEQYV.

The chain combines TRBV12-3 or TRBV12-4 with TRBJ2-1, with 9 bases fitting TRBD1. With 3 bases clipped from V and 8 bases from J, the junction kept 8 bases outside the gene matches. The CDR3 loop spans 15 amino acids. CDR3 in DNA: TGTGCCAGCAGTTTCGGGACAGGGTTGTTGGATGAGCAGTTCTTC. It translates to CASSFGTGLLDEQFF.

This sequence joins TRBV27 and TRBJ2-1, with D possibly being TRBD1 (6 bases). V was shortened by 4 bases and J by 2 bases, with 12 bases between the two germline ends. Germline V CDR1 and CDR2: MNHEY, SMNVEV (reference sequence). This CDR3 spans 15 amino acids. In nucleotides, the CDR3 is TGTGCCAGCAGTTGGGACACCAATCCCTACAATGAGCAGTTCTTC. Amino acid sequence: CASSWDTNPYNEQFF.

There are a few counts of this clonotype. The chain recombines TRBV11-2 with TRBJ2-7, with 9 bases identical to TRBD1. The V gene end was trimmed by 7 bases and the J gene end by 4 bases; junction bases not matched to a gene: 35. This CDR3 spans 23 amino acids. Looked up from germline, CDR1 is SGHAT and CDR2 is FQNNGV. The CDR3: CASTSWHPIRDRAQPPPPYEQYV. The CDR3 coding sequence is TGTGCCAGCACCAGTTGGCATCCCATCCGGGACAGGGCCCAACCCCCCCCACCTTACGAGCAGTACGTC.

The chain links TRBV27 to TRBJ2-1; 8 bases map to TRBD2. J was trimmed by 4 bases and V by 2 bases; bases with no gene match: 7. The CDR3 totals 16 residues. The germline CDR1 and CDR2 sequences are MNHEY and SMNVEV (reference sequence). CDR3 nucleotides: TGTGCCAGCAGTTTAGTCGGGGGGGTGGGTTACAATGAGCAGTTCTTC. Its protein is CASSLVGGVGYNEQFF.